The T cell receptor beta chain under discussion was sequenced for a study of regulatory T cells in long-lasting Graves disease (dated by TCRdb to the early 2020s). In the study overall: In the newly diagnosed Graves' disease group, patients had been taking antithyroid drugs for less than 3 months. This study used TCR sequencing and RNA sequencing of peripheral blood to compare persistent Graves' disease patients against newly diagnosed Graves' disease patients. The study was conducted in China and was registered as a clinical trial. TCR sequencing covered 13 persistent and about 20 newly diagnosed Graves' disease patients, 33 samples in total. Overall results and qualifications from the work: Lower TCR Shannon entropy and fewer highly expanded clones were observed in persistent Graves' disease patients than in newly diagnosed patients, which suggested clonal expansion. Sequencing and analysis were restricted to the TCR beta chain. The authors noted that the small sample size was a limitation that may lower accuracy. Preferential use of TRBV28, TRBJ1-2 and TRBJ2-5 was observed in persistent disease, whereas TRBV20-1 and TRBJ2-1 were favored in newly diagnosed disease. Because the primary lesion, thyroid tissue, could not be accessed, the study looked at peripheral blood alone. Patients with persistent disease shared more public clonotypes (approximately 2,500) than newly diagnosed patients did (more than 900).

The time point label corresponds to: newly diagnosed GD, antithyroid drugs for less than 3 months. For both TCR sequencing and RNA sequencing, RNA was extracted from PBMCs using TRIzol. Graves' disease was diagnosed according to American Thyroid Association guidelines. The patients came from an endocrinology department in Xi'an, China. Each patient gave roughly 10 milliliters of peripheral blood, collected in an EDTA anticoagulant tube. Ficoll Paque Plus density gradient separation was used to isolate PBMCs, and no further T cell sorting was performed. RNA quality was checked with an Agilent 2100 Bioanalyzer and agarose gel, and concentration with a NanoDrop 2000. In regard to this clonotype: Its antigen is unknown. No qualities accompany the bases; no much larger clone lies one base away.

Library preparation employed multiplex PCR. This sample was sequenced with an Illumina HiSeq 4000. iRepertoire HTBI primers and Arm-PCR amplification of CDR3 regions were used to construct TCR beta libraries. Gel purification was performed on PCR products prior to sequencing. In the paper's pipeline: Gene usage analysis of CDR3 amino acid clonotypes relied on the 60 to 65 TRBV and 14 TRBJ segments identified across samples. Filtered high-quality paired reads were merged into contigs using COPE and FqMerger. Contigs were aligned with BLAST to IMGT TRBV, TRBD and TRBJ reference genes, and CDR3 was defined per IMGT. Any clonotype with a frequency above 0.1% was counted as a highly expanded clone. Shannon entropy served as the measure of repertoire diversity, while the Gini coefficient captured V-J evenness. Public clonotypes were defined as clonotypes shared by more than one individual. The public reads were quality trimmed at Q25 with fastp and then assembled into clones with MiXCR by TCRdb, keeping productive beta chains. Records with the same CDR3 protein are collapsed into one entry carrying the most frequent genes and DNA. TCRdb, not the authors, supplied the V and J calls. The sample profile shows around 240,000 distinct CDR3 sequences; approximately 20% of them were found once. The top ten clonotypes cover 11% to 15% of the sample.

Trimming at the junction amounts to 0 bases on V and 0 bases on J, and the germline ends lie 10 bases apart. CDR1 and CDR2 are read off the germline V gene as SGDLS and YYNGEE. The CDR3 contains 17 residues, cysteine and phenylalanine counted. Just CDR3 DNA is preserved here, 51 bases in frame from base 1. These records were also assigned to another study, of T cells in Graves' hyperthyroidism and ophthalmopathy. As that second paper reports: Stable Graves' hyperthyroidism was defined as the absence of progression to ophthalmopathy over 18 months of follow-up. Hyperthyroidism patients were newly diagnosed, had a disease duration of under 2 months, and were aged 18 to 65 years. Patients with uncontrolled infections, other autoimmune diseases, pregnancy or lactation were excluded. Diagnoses relied on clinical symptoms, serum thyroxine and TRAb, thyroid ultrasound and orbital computed tomography. A first-round RT-PCR of the TCR CDR3 used the HTBI primer set with the Qiagen OneStep RT-PCR kit. Blood samples also contained most of the expanded thyroid clonotypes (frequency above 0.001), which suggests that blood repertoires may reflect thyroid immune responses. A model built on a 13 V-J signature distinguished ophthalmopathy from stable hyperthyroidism, reaching 85% to 90% sensitivity and approximately 81% specificity in cross-validation and 80%/75% in testing. During validation, the model predicted progression to ophthalmopathy a median of around 7 months ahead of onset, with almost 71% sensitivity and about 75% specificity. A discovery cohort of about a hundred patients, 43 with Graves' ophthalmopathy and 55 to 60 with stable Graves' hyperthyroidism, was used to find distinguishing TCR V-J signatures. Prospective prediction of ophthalmopathy was tested in an independent validation cohort consisting of about 20 hyperthyroidism patients and 15 to 17 patients who later progressed to ophthalmopathy. The approximately 98 discovery patients were randomly divided into training and test sets at a 7:3 ratio. In addition, the study compared T-cell repertoires in thyroid tissue and in blood from 6 or 7 Graves' hyperthyroidism patients. Once sampling was done, hyperthyroidism patients were given methimazole at a starting dose of 30 mg daily, whereas ophthalmopathy patients were given high-dose intravenous methylprednisolone. Libraries were constructed in a second round of multiplex PCR, after which size selection and purification were performed. The libraries were sequenced on an Illumina HiSeq2000 using paired-end 100 bp reads. SOAPnuke was used to process the raw data, throwing out any read that contained adapters or uncalled bases, had a mean Phred below 15, or lacked an exact constant-primer or identifier match. High-quality paired reads were merged using COPE v1.2.5, and each unique nucleotide sequence was defined as a clonotype. Clonotypes were aligned to IMGT TRBV, TRBD and TRBJ reference segments using MiTCR v1.1. The analysis included only V-J combinations with a frequency above 0.0001, which together covered 99% to 99.2% of the repertoires. The TCS score was defined as the ratio of F50 (clonal expansion) to E x V (chaos), calculated using BLOSUM62-based TCRdist between CDR3 peptides within each V-J. Welch's t-statistics and random forest reduced roughly 530 V-J features to around 14, which were used in a naive Bayes classifier (R e1071). No statistical method was used to set the sample size in advance, and investigators knew the group allocation. TCR Vbeta CDR3 sequencing of some 140 peripheral blood samples (approximately 44 ophthalmopathy, 70 to 85 hyperthyroidism and roughly 17 progressor patients) is reported in the paper.

This TCR came from a woman younger than 45 with Graves disease. Donor details come from another sample of the same person, matched by shared clones. The material was peripheral blood mononuclear cells (PBMCs), obtained at new diagnosis, from a patient treated with antithyroid drugs. The rearranged segments are TRBV9 and TRBJ2-6; no confident D gene assignment can be made. The CDR3 protein: CASSVDGSSSGANVLTF. The nucleotide sequence reads as follows: TGTGCCAGCAGCGTAGACGGCAGTAGCTCTGGGGCCAACGTCCTGACTTTC.